The 26 T cell receptor beta chains reported below all come from one sample, sequenced in a study of shared clonotypes between healthy human individuals. TCRdb keeps only in-frame clones here, not all; method: immunoSEQ multiplex PCR. The sample gives 450,000 to 500,000 clones, approximately 84% of which show up once; about an eighth is in the top ten. Sequencing input: PBMCs. These receptors were taken from a woman aged 40 to 55 in good health. Some clones in this sample may be carry-over from other donors' samples.

The chain joins TRBV7-9 to TRBJ1-1; 7 nucleotides line up with TRBD1. Germline trimming cut 9 bases from V and 1 base from J; bases unmatched to any gene: 5. This CDR3 region has 13 residues. Germline V gene sequence: CDR1 SEHNR, CDR2 FQNEAQ (reference sequence). As DNA, the CDR3 is TGTGCCAGTCAGGGGGTCGGGAACACTGAAGCTTTCTTT. This codes for CASQGVGNTEAFF.

CDR3 sequence: CASSPLREAFF. The CDR3 nucleotides are TGTGCCAGCAGCCCCCTCCGGGAAGCTTTCTTT. The gene calls are TRBV7-9 and TRBJ1-1; D remains unclear. V dropped 5 bases and J dropped 8 bases, with 9 bases sitting between them. The CDR3 is 11 residues long. Germline loops: CDR1 SEHNR, CDR2 FQNEAQ (reference sequence).

The chain is built from TRBV6-6 and TRBJ2-6, with D uncertain. The V gene's germline CDR1 is MNHNY and CDR2 SVGAGI (reference sequence). The CDR3 has 16 amino acids. Trimming cost V 0 bases and J 0 bases, with 6 bases left between them. CDR3 DNA: TGTGCCAGCAGTTACTCCTCGGACTCTGGGGCCAACGTCCTGACTTTC. Its protein product is CASSYSSDSGANVLTF.

Remarks on this clone: A far larger clone is a single base away, which makes a read error likely. This sample also contains other DNA sequences that code for the same CDR3. The CDR3 spells CASSSLGQGGSYEQYF. The CDR3 DNA sequence: TGTGCCAGCAGCTCACTCGGACAGGGTGGGTCCTACGAGCAGTACTTC. The chain employs TRBV7-6 and TRBJ2-7; 8 nucleotides line up with TRBD1. The CDR3 is made up of 16 amino acids. The germline V gene has CDR1 SGHVS and CDR2 FNYEAQ. V shed 4 bases and J 1 base; nucleotides not matched to a gene: 9.

The J gene is TRBJ1-4, the V gene TRBV10-2, with D possibly matching TRBD1 (5 bases). Trimming stripped 6 bases from V and 0 bases from J, with 8 bases between. The CDR3 length is 14 residues. In germline, CDR1 is WSHSY, CDR2 SAAADI. Written as DNA, the CDR3 is TGCGCCAGCAGACAGGTTGCAACTAATGAAAAACTGTTTTTT. Its protein is CASRQVATNEKLFF.

This clone was seen only a few times. The chain combines TRBV30 with TRBJ1-1, with a possible D match to TRBD1 (5 bases). Germline loops: CDR1 GTSNPN, CDR2 SVGIG (reference sequence). The CDR3 spans 13 residues. The V end lost 4 bases, the J end lost 4 bases, and 13 bases lay between the germline ends. The CDR3 DNA reads as TGTGCCTGGACCCGGGGAGGGGCCACTGAAGCTTTCTTT. Residues: CAWTRGGATEAFF.

At least ten counts were recorded for this clone. This chain connects TRBV27 to TRBJ2-7; no definite D call. The ends were cut back, 2 bases at V and 13 bases at J, with 18 bases in the middle. The V gene's germline CDR1 is MNHEY and CDR2 SMNVEV (reference sequence). The CDR3 consists of 13 residues. CDR3 sequence reads: CASSLQVAGRSYF. The CDR3 DNA follows: TGTGCCAGCAGTTTACAAGTCGCTGGACGGTCCTACTTC.

J is TRBJ2-6 and V is TRBV7-3, with D perhaps matching TRBD2 (6 bases). The V end lost 8 bases, the J end lost 0 bases, and 14 bases lay between the germline ends. CDR1 is SGHTA, CDR2 FQGTGA, per germline. This CDR3 has 16 amino acids. In DNA form, the CDR3 reads TGTGCCAGCGGGCGGGACCTAAGCTCTGGGGCCAACGTCCTGACTTTC. Translating it yields CASGRDLSSGANVLTF.

The V call is TRBV29-1, the J call TRBJ2-1; 11 bases are a match to TRBD2. The trim removed 5 bases at V and 3 bases at J, leaving 9 bases unmatched. CDR3 size: 16 residues. Germline CDR1 and CDR2: SQVTM and ANQGSEA. The CDR3 is CSVPGQLAGVYNEQFF. CDR3 nucleotide sequence: TGCAGCGTTCCCGGACAACTAGCGGGAGTCTACAATGAGCAGTTCTTC.

To note about this clone: A read error is likely here: a far larger clone is one base away. The chain employs TRBV5-1 and TRBJ2-7; 8 nucleotides align to TRBD2. CDR1 and CDR2 (germline): SGHRS, YFSETQ. Trimming removed 0 bases from V and 4 bases from J; junction bases left unmatched: 15. CDR3 length: 18 residues. The chain's CDR3 is CASSLVAGGRTTPYEQYF. The CDR3, as DNA: TGCGCCAGCAGCTTGGTGGCTGGCGGGAGGACCACTCCTTACGAGCAGTACTTC.

This chain uses TRBV28 with TRBJ2-3; D is possibly TRBD2 (6 bases). The germline gives CDR1 MDHEN, CDR2 SYDVKM. The germline V and J ends were trimmed by 1 base and 3 bases, with 11 bases remaining between them. The CDR3 extends over 15 amino acids. CDR3 DNA: TGTGCCAGCAGTTTATCTGGGGGGTTGACAGATACGCAGTATTTT. Its translation: CASSLSGGLTDTQYF. Based on the CDR3 plus reference TRBV28 and TRBJ2-3, the full variable domain is DVKVTQSSRYLVKRTGEKVFLECVQDMDHENMFWYRQDPGLGLRLIYFSYDVKMKEKGDIPEGYSVSREKKERFSLILESASTNQTSMYLCASSLSGGLTDTQYFGPGTRLTVL.

The CDR3 bases are TGCGCCAGCAGCTTGGACCTAGCGGGAGGGCCGGGGACAGATACGCAGTATTTT. Translating gives CASSLDLAGGPGTDTQYF. The rearrangement links TRBV5-1 to TRBJ2-3; 12 bases fit TRBD2. CDR3 length equals 18 residues. Germline CDR1 and CDR2: SGHRS and YFSETQ. V gave up 0 bases and J gave up 3 bases; unmatched junction bases: 8.

The rearrangement uses TRBV29-1 and TRBJ1-1; D not certain. Deletions cut 5 bases from V and 6 bases from J, with 16 bases between. Germline CDR1 is SQVTM and CDR2 is ANQGSEA. This CDR3 is 13 amino acids long. CDR3 in DNA: TGCAGCGTTAAGGCCAAATCATTACCTGAAGCTTTCTTT. It is translated as CSVKAKSLPEAFF.

The V and J genes are TRBV7-2 and TRBJ1-3; D might be TRBD1 (5 bases). Trimming cost V 4 bases and J 4 bases, with 8 bases left between them. The CDR3 runs 13 residues. CDR1 is SGHTA, CDR2 FQGNSA, per germline. CDR3 amino acids: CASSWTPGNTIYF. CDR3 DNA: TGTGCCAGCAGCTGGACACCGGGAAACACCATATATTTT.

The CDR3 sequence is CASSERGATDTQYF. In nucleotides, the CDR3 is TGTGCCAGCAGTGAACGTGGGGCCACAGATACGCAGTATTTT. The chain recombines TRBV2 with TRBJ2-3, with D tentatively TRBD1 (5 bases). The ends were cut back, 2 bases at V and 2 bases at J, with 8 bases in the middle. In germline, CDR1 is SNHLY, CDR2 FYNNEI. This CDR3 spans 14 amino acids.

This chain links TRBV4-1 with TRBJ2-1; 13 nucleotides line up with TRBD2. The germline V gene encodes CDR1 MGHRA and CDR2 YSYEKL. After removal of 8 bases from V and 7 bases from J, the junction contained 5 bases not matched to a gene. The CDR3 extends over 14 amino acids. The CDR3 region has the DNA TGCGCCAGCCTGGGACTAGCGGGAAGGAATGAGCAGTTCTTC. The encoded protein is CASLGLAGRNEQFF.

There are many counts of this clone. The rearrangement links TRBV11-2 to TRBJ1-5; maybe TRBD1 (6 bases). V lost 1 base to trimming and J lost 0 bases, with 16 bases between them. This CDR3 contains 18 residues. Germline V CDR1 and CDR2: SGHAT, FQNNGV. CDR3 coding DNA: TGTGCCAGCAGCTTAGCAGGACAGCTGATCAATAGCAATCAGCCCCAGCATTTT. It translates to CASSLAGQLINSNQPQHF.

CDR3 in DNA: TGTGCCAGCAGTTACTACCGGGACACCAATCAGCCCCAGCATTTT. It yields the protein CASSYYRDTNQPQHF. The V and J genes are TRBV6-6 and TRBJ1-5, with D possibly matching TRBD1 (6 bases). Trimming took off 1 base at V and 3 bases at J, with 10 bases between the two ends. There are 15 residues in the CDR3. Germline V gene data show CDR1 as MNHNY and CDR2 as SVGAGI (reference sequence).

A word on this clone: A far larger clone is only one base removed, so a read error is likely. V gene TRBV15 combines with J gene TRBJ2-7, with a possible D match to TRBD2 (5 bases). Germline-derived CDR1 and CDR2 are LNHNV and YYDKDF (reference sequence). CDR3 length: 17 residues. V lost 3 bases and J 6 bases, leaving 24 bases between the germline ends. CDR3 nucleotide sequence: TGTGCCACCAGCAGGACTATAACCCGTATAAACTCTGGCGAGCAGTACTTC. This sequence encodes CATSRTITRINSGEQYF.

This clone has a handful of counts. The chain recombines TRBV5-1 with TRBJ2-7, with D possibly matching TRBD1 (6 bases). V dropped 4 bases and J dropped 0 bases, with 17 bases sitting between them. Germline CDR1 and CDR2: SGHRS and YFSETQ. This CDR3 comprises 16 residues. CDR3 protein: CASSGQPGTPSYEQYF. The CDR3 DNA reads as TGCGCCAGCAGCGGACAGCCAGGGACACCCTCCTACGAGCAGTACTTC.

The chain combines TRBV28 with TRBJ2-2, with TRBD2 identical over 7 bases. With 4 bases clipped from V and 7 bases from J, the junction kept 3 bases outside the gene matches. Germline-derived CDR1 and CDR2 are MDHEN and SYDVKM. CDR3 length equals 13 residues. In nucleotides, the CDR3 is TGTGCCAGCAGTTGGGAGGGTGTCGGGGAGCTGTTTTTT. Translating it yields CASSWEGVGELFF.

The chain is built from TRBV30 and TRBJ1-1; possible D gene TRBD1, 6 bases. This CDR3 comprises 14 residues. Trimming stripped 3 bases from V and 1 base from J, with 12 bases between. CDR1 and CDR2 from the germline V gene are GTSNPN and SVGIG (reference sequence). CDR3 coding DNA: TGTGCCTGGAGCCAGGGGAGGGGGAACACTGAAGCTTTCTTT. It is translated as CAWSQGRGNTEAFF.

The V gene is TRBV9, the J gene TRBJ2-5; the match to TRBD2 covers 8 bases. The CDR3 spans 15 residues. Germline trimming cut 4 bases from V and 1 base from J; bases unmatched to any gene: 6. Germline CDR1 SGDLS, CDR2 YYNGEE. The CDR3 here is CASSPRGGLQETQYF. CDR3 DNA sequence: TGTGCCAGCAGCCCCCGGGGGGGCCTCCAAGAGACCCAGTACTTC. The whole variable domain, filled in from reference TRBV9 and TRBJ2-5, reads DSGVTQTPKHLITATGQRVTLRCSPRSGDLSVYWYQQSLDQGLQFLIQYYNGEERAKGNILERFSAQQFPDLHSELNLSSLELGDSALYFCASSPRGGLQETQYFGPGTRLLVL.

This clone was observed once. The V call is TRBV9, the J call TRBJ1-1, with D perhaps TRBD1 (5 bases). Germline V CDR1 and CDR2: SGDLS, YYNGEE. The CDR3 covers 13 residues. V lost 3 bases to trimming and J lost 3 bases, with 9 bases between them. The CDR3 spells CASSARQYTEAFF. The CDR3 DNA reads TGTGCCAGCAGCGCCAGACAGTACACTGAAGCTTTCTTT.

The rearrangement uses TRBV5-8 and TRBJ2-7, with no clear D. The ends were cut back, 5 bases at V and 1 base at J, with 13 bases in the middle. This CDR3 is 14 amino acids long. The germline V gene has CDR1 SGHTS and CDR2 YDEGEE. DNA of the CDR3: TGTGCCAGCAGGGTGAACTTCGGATCCTACGAGCAGTACTTC. The encoded protein is CASRVNFGSYEQYF.

This clone was seen repeatedly, ten times or more. The genes are TRBV10-2 and TRBJ2-5, with D unclear. The DNA end lines up better with TRBJ2-7; the J call may be wrong. This CDR3 has 16 amino acids. Germline V CDR1 and CDR2: WSHSY, SAAADI. Here the CDR3 reads CASSESGRETTYEQYF. DNA of the CDR3: TGCGCCAGCAGTGAGTCAGGCAGAGAAACAACCTACGAGCAGTACTTC.